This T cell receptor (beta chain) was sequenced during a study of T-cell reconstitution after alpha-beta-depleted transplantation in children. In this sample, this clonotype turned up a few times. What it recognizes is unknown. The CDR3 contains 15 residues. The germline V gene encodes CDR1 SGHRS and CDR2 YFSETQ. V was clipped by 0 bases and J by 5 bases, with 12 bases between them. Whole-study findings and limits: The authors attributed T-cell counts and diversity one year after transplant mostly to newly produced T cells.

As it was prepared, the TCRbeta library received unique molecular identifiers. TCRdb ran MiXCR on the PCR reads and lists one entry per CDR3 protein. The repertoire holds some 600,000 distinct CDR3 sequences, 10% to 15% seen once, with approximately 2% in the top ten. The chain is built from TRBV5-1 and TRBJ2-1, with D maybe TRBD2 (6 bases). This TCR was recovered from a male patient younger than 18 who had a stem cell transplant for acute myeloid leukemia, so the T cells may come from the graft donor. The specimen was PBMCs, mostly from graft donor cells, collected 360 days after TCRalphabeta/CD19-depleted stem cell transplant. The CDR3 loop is CASSLVQRANNEQFF. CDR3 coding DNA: TGCGCCAGCAGCTTGGTCCAGCGGGCCAACAATGAGCAGTTCTTC.